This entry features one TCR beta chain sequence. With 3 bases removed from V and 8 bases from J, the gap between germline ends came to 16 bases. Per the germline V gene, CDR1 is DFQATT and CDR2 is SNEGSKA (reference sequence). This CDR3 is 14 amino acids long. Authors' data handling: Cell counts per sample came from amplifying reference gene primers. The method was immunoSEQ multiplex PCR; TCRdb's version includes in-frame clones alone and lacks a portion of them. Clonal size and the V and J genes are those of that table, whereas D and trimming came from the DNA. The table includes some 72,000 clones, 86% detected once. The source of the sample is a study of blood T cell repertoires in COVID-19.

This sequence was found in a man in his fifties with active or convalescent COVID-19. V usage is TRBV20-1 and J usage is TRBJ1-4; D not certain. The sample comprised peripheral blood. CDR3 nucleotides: TGCAGTGCTAGTGGAGGGTTGATGAAGGAAAAACTGTTTTTT. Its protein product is CSASGGLMKEKLFF.